The 32 T cell receptor beta chains given below trace back to one sample, sequenced in a study of Graves' ophthalmopathy and Graves' hyperthyroidism. The sequenced template was RNA, covering the TCR beta CDR3 region. Second-round multiplex PCR came after a first-round RT-PCR that employed HTBI primers. TCRdb redid the calling of the multiplex PCR reads with MiXCR, one entry per CDR3 protein. The sample contains a few hundred thousand distinct CDR3 sequences, 15% to 20% of which appear only once. The material sequenced was peripheral blood. The receptors here all came from a young woman with Graves' ophthalmopathy.

This clonotype was picked up many times. The chain couples TRBV20-1 to TRBJ1-1; no clear D. The V and J ends lost 5 bases and 0 bases respectively, with 19 bases between them. The CDR3 contains 16 residues. Germline lookup yields CDR1 DFQATT and CDR2 SNEGSKA (reference sequence). The CDR3 DNA is TGCAGTGCTCCGAGGGTTGGGCGGAGAATGAACACTGAAGCTTTCTTT. Residues: CSAPRVGRRMNTEAFF.

This clonotype was picked up many times. Germline and junction disagree at one end, which may indicate a read error. The chain couples TRBV5-1 to TRBJ2-5; D is uncertain. The CDR3 is made up of 11 amino acids. The V gene's germline CDR1 is SGHRS and CDR2 YFSETQ. The CDR3 nucleotides are TGTGCCAGCAGCTTTAAGGAGACCCAGTACTTC. Encoded protein: CASSFKETQYF.

In its sample, this clonotype was seen many times. The CDR3 protein is CSVNPGQGEADTQYF. The CDR3 nucleotides are TGCAGTGTCAACCCCGGGCAGGGGGAGGCAGATACGCAGTATTTT. The V and J genes are TRBV20-1 and TRBJ2-3, with a weak D call TRBD1 (7 bases). The CDR3 length is 15 residues. V dropped 7 bases and J dropped 4 bases, with 21 bases sitting between them. Germline CDR1 DFQATT, CDR2 SNEGSKA (reference sequence).

This clonotype was seen many times. A much larger clone lies a single base off, so this may be a read error. The chain recombines TRBV2 with TRBJ1-5; no definite D call. The CDR3 has 14 amino acids. Germline CDR1 SNHLY, CDR2 FYNNEI. Deletions cut 3 bases from V and 1 base from J, with 7 bases between. In DNA form, the CDR3 reads TGTGCCAGCAGTGATTACGGAAGCAATCAGCCCCAGCATTTT. As protein: CASSDYGSNQPQHF.

Many counts were recorded for this clonotype. The chain couples TRBV27 to TRBJ2-7, with TRBD2 matching over 9 bases. CDR3 size: 16 residues. Losses at the gene ends were 4 bases for V and 0 bases for J; bases not matched to a gene: 7. Germline V gene lookup returns CDR1 MNHEY and CDR2 SMNVEV (reference sequence). CDR3 in amino acids: CASSSSGLAASYEQYF. The CDR3 DNA follows: TGTGCCAGCAGTTCGTCGGGACTAGCCGCCTCCTACGAGCAGTACTTC.

The chain carries TRBV6-1 and TRBJ2-1; TRBD2 matches at 9 bases. CDR1 is MNHNS, CDR2 SASEGT, per germline. The CDR3 has 14 residues. V lost 7 bases and J lost 9; bases outside the gene matches: 10. The DNA of the CDR3 is TGTGCCAGCACCCGACTAGCGGACGGGGGTGAGCAGTTCTTC. This codes for CASTRLADGGEQFF.

This clonotype came up many times. The chain links TRBV20-1 to TRBJ2-2, with TRBD2 matching 8 bases. J was trimmed by 3 bases and V by 6 bases; bases with no gene match: 15. There are 17 residues in the CDR3. Germline lookup yields CDR1 DFQATT and CDR2 SNEGSKA (reference sequence). The CDR3 loop is CSASPPRAGVDTGELFF. The CDR3 coding sequence is TGCAGTGCCTCTCCCCCACGAGCGGGAGTAGACACCGGGGAGCTGTTTTTT.

Many counts were recorded for this clonotype. V is TRBV6-1 and J is TRBJ2-2; no clear D. The V and J ends lost 5 bases and 6 bases respectively, with 10 bases between them. The CDR3 has 13 amino acids. The germline V gene encodes CDR1 MNHNS and CDR2 SASEGT. The CDR3 nucleotides read TGTGCCAGCAGTAGAACGCGGCCCGGGGAGCTGTTTTTT. Translation gives CASSRTRPGELFF.

Ten or more counts support this clonotype. The V gene is TRBV9, the J gene TRBJ1-2; D is unresolved. Germline loops: CDR1 SGDLS, CDR2 YYNGEE. Trimming stripped 2 bases from V and 0 bases from J, with 17 bases between. CDR3 length: 17 residues. CDR3 loop: CASSVKDRATANYGYTF. Here the CDR3 DNA reads TGTGCCAGCAGCGTGAAGGACCGCGCTACAGCTAACTATGGCTACACCTTC.

There are many counts of this clonotype. The rearrangement links TRBV28 to TRBJ1-1, with D unresolved. V was shortened by 5 bases and J by 0 bases, with 16 bases between the two germline ends. The CDR3 consists of 16 residues. CDR1 is MDHEN and CDR2 is SYDVKM in the germline V gene. The CDR3 coding sequence is TGTGCCAGCAGTAGCGGAGGGATACCCCTGAACACTGAAGCTTTCTTT. Translating it yields CASSSGGIPLNTEAFF.

Ten or more counts support this clonotype. The DNA for the CDR3 is TGCGCCAGCAGGACCGAACAGTCCGGGGAGCTGTTTTTT. Its translation is CASRTEQSGELFF. The chain recombines TRBV5-1 with TRBJ2-2; D remains unclear. The CDR3 extends over 13 amino acids. Germline V gene sequence: CDR1 SGHRS, CDR2 YFSETQ. The V end was cut by 5 bases, the J end by 6 bases, with 11 bases between.

This clonotype showed up many times. The rearrangement uses TRBV2 and TRBJ2-5; 8 bases fit TRBD1. This CDR3 is 13 amino acids long. The J segment lost 1 base and the V segment lost 7 bases, leaving 2 bases of the junction unmatched. Germline CDR1 and CDR2: SNHLY and FYNNEI. In DNA, the CDR3 is TGTGCCAGCATACAGGGGGGCCAAGAGACCCAGTACTTC. The encoded protein is CASIQGGQETQYF. Variable domain in full (rest from reference TRBV2 and TRBJ2-5): EPEVTQTPSHQVTQMGQEVILRCVPISNHLYFYWYRQILGQKVEFLVSFYNNEISEKSEIFDDQFSVERPDGSNFTLKIRSTKLEDSAMYFCASIQGGQETQYFGPGTRLLVL.

This clonotype has at least ten counts. This chain links TRBV9 with TRBJ2-2; D may be TRBD2 (5 bases). CDR3 length equals 15 residues. V gave up 0 bases and J gave up 6 bases, with 12 bases separating them. CDR1 SGDLS and CDR2 YYNGEE come from the germline V gene. CDR3 amino acids: CASSVGLRGSGELFF. CDR3 DNA: TGTGCCAGCAGCGTAGGACTTCGGGGATCCGGGGAGCTGTTTTTT.

This clonotype was recorded many times. The V and J genes are TRBV28 and TRBJ2-7; 11 bases fit TRBD2. The V segment lost 1 base and the J segment 3 bases; nucleotides outside the gene matches: 5. The CDR3 covers 16 residues. Germline V gene data show CDR1 as MDHEN and CDR2 as SYDVKM. The CDR3 nucleotides are TGTGCCAGCAGTTTATCTCGACTAGCGGGGAACTACGAGCAGTACTTC. Its protein product is CASSLSRLAGNYEQYF.

CDR3 sequence reads: CASSRAGQGQYF. DNA for the CDR3: TGTGCCAGCAGCCGGGCCGGGCAGGGGCAGTACTTC. V and J are TRBV2 and TRBJ2-7, with a tentative D call TRBD1 (5 bases). Germline CDR1 and CDR2: SNHLY and FYNNEI. Trimming removed 6 bases at V and 9 bases at J, with 15 bases between. The CDR3 is 12 residues long.

This clonotype was seen repeatedly, ten times or more. This chain joins TRBV11-2 and TRBJ2-5; 16 bases agree with TRBD2. There are 17 residues in the CDR3. Germline V gives CDR1 SGHAT, CDR2 FQNNGV. J lost 4 bases, V lost 4 bases, and 6 bases had no gene match. CDR3 DNA: TGTGCCAGCAGCTCCGGGACTAGCGGGGGGGCGAGAGAGACCCAGTACTTC. It is translated as CASSSGTSGGARETQYF.

The CDR3 DNA follows: TGTGCCAGCGGCCGGGACTCGAACTCCTACGAGCAGTACTTC. It encodes CASGRDSNSYEQYF. The V and J genes are TRBV6-1 and TRBJ2-7, with D perhaps TRBD2 (6 bases). This CDR3 region has 14 residues. The V end was cut by 8 bases, the J end by 0 bases, with 14 bases between. The germline V gene has CDR1 MNHNS and CDR2 SASEGT.

At least ten counts were recorded for this clonotype. This sequence joins TRBV5-1 and TRBJ1-1; 8 nucleotides align to TRBD1. CDR1 and CDR2 from the germline V gene are SGHRS and YFSETQ. The CDR3 extends over 16 amino acids. V shed 0 bases, J shed 1 base, and the junction held 5 bases outside the gene matches. The DNA of the CDR3 is TGCGCCAGCAGCTTGGGACAGGGGTTCAAGAACACTGAAGCTTTCTTT. This sequence encodes CASSLGQGFKNTEAFF. The full variable domain, in which reference TRBV5-1 and TRBJ1-1 provide the parts outside the CDR3, is KAGVTQTPRYLIKTRGQQVTLSCSPISGHRSVSWYQQTPGQGLQFLFEYFSETQRNKGNFPGRFSGRQFSNSRSEMNVSTLELGDSALYLCASSLGQGFKNTEAFFGQGTRLTVV.

This clonotype has a count of ten or more. The gene calls are TRBV4-1 and TRBJ1-5; maybe TRBD1 (5 bases). Trimming removed 1 base at V and 5 bases at J, with 21 bases between. The CDR3 is made up of 18 amino acids. Germline CDR1 MGHRA, CDR2 YSYEKL. The CDR3 DNA sequence: TGCGCCAGCAGCCAAGGGTATGAGGGGACTCTGTTCTATCAGCCCCAGCATTTT. Translated, it gives CASSQGYEGTLFYQPQHF.

There are many counts of this clonotype. This chain uses TRBV12-3 or TRBV12-4 with TRBJ2-7; 12 bases fit TRBD2. The CDR3 consists of 16 residues. The V gene end was trimmed by 10 bases and the J gene end by 6 bases; junction bases not matched to a gene: 16. In DNA form, the CDR3 reads TGTGCCACCCGAAGGGCTAGCGGGGGGGGGATAGGCGAGCAGTACTTC. Its translation: CATRRASGGGIGEQYF.

This clonotype was found many times. This chain uses TRBV6-5 with TRBJ2-5; unclear D gene. V was cut by 6 bases and J by 10 bases, with 18 bases left in between. CDR3 length: 13 amino acids. The germline V gene has CDR1 MNHEY and CDR2 SVGAGI. This CDR3 is CASSYGPRARQYF. CDR3 sequence (DNA): TGTGCCAGCAGCTATGGCCCCCGAGCCCGCCAGTACTTC.

This clonotype was picked up many times. This sequence joins TRBV7-3 and TRBJ1-5; no definite D call. The CDR3 sequence is 11 residues long. V lost 2 bases and J lost 9, with 5 bases in between. Germline V gene sequence: CDR1 SGHTA, CDR2 FQGTGA. The CDR3 DNA reads TGTGCCAGCAGCTTATTTCTGCCCCAGCATTTT. The encoded protein is CASSLFLPQHF.

This clonotype was seen many times. This sequence joins TRBV6-5 and TRBJ2-7, with a weak D call TRBD2 (5 bases). Trimming took 2 bases from V and 0 from J, leaving 14 bases between them. CDR1 MNHEY and CDR2 SVGAGI come from the germline V gene. This CDR3 contains 16 residues. The CDR3 is CASSYGGREFSYEQYF. The CDR3 DNA is TGTGCCAGCAGTTACGGAGGAAGGGAATTCTCCTACGAGCAGTACTTC.

This clonotype was seen many times. The chain joins TRBV6-2 or TRBV6-3 to TRBJ1-5; the D gene is possibly TRBD1 (5 bases). The CDR3 covers 16 residues. Trimming removed 5 bases from V and 2 bases from J, with 16 bases in between. CDR1 and CDR2 from the germline V gene are MNHEY and SVGEGT. The CDR3 coding sequence is TGTGCCAGCAGTCGTAGCGGGACGTGGGGCAATCAGCCCCAGCATTTT. Its translation: CASSRSGTWGNQPQHF.

Ten or more counts support this clonotype. The J gene is TRBJ1-1, the V gene TRBV6-5; 7 nucleotides match TRBD1. CDR1 MNHEY and CDR2 SVGAGI come from the germline V gene. The V and J ends lost 2 bases and 10 bases, in that order; junction bases with no gene match: 7. There are 13 residues in the CDR3. The CDR3 spells CASSYGTELAAFF. The CDR3 DNA sequence: TGTGCCAGCAGTTACGGGACAGAACTGGCAGCTTTCTTT.

The V and J genes are TRBV7-8 and TRBJ1-2, with D uncertain. The germline V gene encodes CDR1 SGHVS and CDR2 FQNEAQ. V gave up 3 bases and J gave up 4 bases, with 18 bases separating them. The CDR3 has 16 amino acids. This CDR3 is CASSFSITAEGYGYTF. The DNA of the CDR3 is TGTGCCAGCAGCTTTAGTATTACGGCCGAAGGCTATGGCTACACCTTC.

This clonotype was recorded at least ten times. V and J are TRBV28 and TRBJ2-5; the match to TRBD1 covers 7 bases. CDR3 length equals 13 residues. Trimming at V came to 5 bases and at J to 4 bases, leaving 4 bases not matched to a gene. The germline V gene encodes CDR1 MDHEN and CDR2 SYDVKM. Here the CDR3 reads CASSPSGGETQYF. CDR3 nucleotides: TGTGCCAGCAGTCCCTCAGGGGGAGAGACCCAGTACTTC.

Many counts were recorded for this clonotype. The chain carries TRBV25-1 and TRBJ1-6; the match to TRBD1 covers 11 bases. The CDR3 runs 15 residues. Trimming at V came to 4 bases and at J to 7 bases, leaving 3 bases not matched to a gene. The germline V gene has CDR1 MGHDK and CDR2 SYGVNS. CDR3: CASSVRTGGNSPLHF. In DNA, the CDR3 is TGTGCCAGCAGTGTCCGGACAGGGGGCAATTCACCCCTCCACTTT.

At least ten counts were recorded for this clonotype. The V call is TRBV15, the J call TRBJ2-5; TRBD1 aligns across 8 bases. The junction had 9 bases not matched to a gene; V was cut back by 5 bases and J by 4 bases. Germline values: CDR1 LNHNV, CDR2 YYDKDF (reference sequence). This CDR3 region has 15 residues. The CDR3 nucleotides read TGTGCCACCAGCGGACGCAGGACAGGGCTAGAGACCCAGTACTTC. This gives the protein CATSGRRTGLETQYF.

There are many counts of this clonotype. An end of the junction does not agree with germline; a read error may underlie this. The rearrangement joins TRBV7-2 to TRBJ2-5, with D perhaps TRBD2 (7 bases). This CDR3 has 15 residues. Germline CDR1 and CDR2: SGHTA and FQGNSA. The CDR3 bases are TGTGCCAGCAGCCCCCCCGGGCGGGGGCAAGAGGCCCAGTACTTC. Translation: CASSPPGRGQEAQYF.

There are many counts of this clonotype. The rearrangement links TRBV20-1 to TRBJ1-2; TRBD1 is a possible D gene (5 bases). Germline-derived CDR1 and CDR2 are DFQATT and SNEGSKA (reference sequence). V dropped 3 bases and J dropped 8 bases, with 19 bases sitting between them. The CDR3 runs 14 residues. CDR3: CSASRAEGIVGYTF. The CDR3 region has the DNA TGCAGTGCTAGTCGGGCGGAGGGGATCGTGGGCTACACCTTC.

This clonotype was recorded at least ten times. The germline gene is not matched at one end of the junction; a read error may be the cause. The gene calls are TRBV19 and TRBJ1-2, with 7 bases matching TRBD1. CDR3 length: 16 residues. Germline V gives CDR1 LNHDA, CDR2 SQIVND (reference sequence). The CDR3 protein is CAGSRLTGIVNYGYTF. The CDR3 DNA reads as TGTGCCGGTAGTAGGCTGACAGGGATCGTCAACTATGGCTACACCTTC.